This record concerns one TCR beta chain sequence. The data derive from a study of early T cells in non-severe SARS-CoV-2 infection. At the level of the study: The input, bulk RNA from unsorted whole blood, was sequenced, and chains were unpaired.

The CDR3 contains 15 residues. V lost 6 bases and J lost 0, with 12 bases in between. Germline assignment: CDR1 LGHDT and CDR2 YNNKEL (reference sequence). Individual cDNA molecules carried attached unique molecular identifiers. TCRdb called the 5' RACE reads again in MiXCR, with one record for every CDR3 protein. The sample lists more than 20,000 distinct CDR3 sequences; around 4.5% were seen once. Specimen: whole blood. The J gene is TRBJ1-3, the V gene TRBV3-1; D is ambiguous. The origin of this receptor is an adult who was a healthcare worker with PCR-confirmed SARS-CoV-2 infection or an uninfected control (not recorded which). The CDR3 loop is CASRIGPSSGNTIYF. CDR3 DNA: TGTGCCAGCAGGATCGGCCCGAGCTCTGGAAACACCATATATTTT.